This T cell receptor (beta chain) was documented in a study of blood T cell repertoires in COVID-19. Across the study: Italy, Spain and the United States were the sources of the convalescent and acute COVID-19 samples. The analysed material was cDNA or gDNA that came from T cells, B-cell-depleted T cells, or PBMCs.

As processed by the authors: Reference gene primers were amplified, and this amplification served to estimate nucleated cell counts. Generated by immunoSEQ multiplex PCR, the TCRdb table keeps only in-frame clones and is missing some. V and J calls and clone size come straight from that table; D and trimming were deduced from the DNA. The sample contains some 200,000 clones, around three quarters of which appear only once. Germline V lookup: CDR1 LNHNV, CDR2 YYDKDF (reference sequence). This CDR3 comprises 15 residues. Trimming stripped 0 bases from V and 2 bases from J, with 10 bases between. The source material was peripheral blood. This clonotype was obtained from a woman aged 70 to 79 with acute or convalescent COVID-19. The genes are TRBV15 and TRBJ2-5, with D tentatively TRBD2 (6 bases). CDR3: CATSRDLGLQETQYF. As DNA, the CDR3 is TGTGCCACCAGCAGAGATCTAGGACTACAAGAGACCCAGTACTTC.